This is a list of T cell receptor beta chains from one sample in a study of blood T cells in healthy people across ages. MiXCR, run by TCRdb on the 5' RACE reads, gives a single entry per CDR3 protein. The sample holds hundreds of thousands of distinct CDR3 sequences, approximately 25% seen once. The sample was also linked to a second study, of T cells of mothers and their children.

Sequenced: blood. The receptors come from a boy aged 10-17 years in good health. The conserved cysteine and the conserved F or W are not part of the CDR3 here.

CDR3aa: ASSRGGVGQPQH
len: 12
v_gene: TRBV12-3/TRBV12-4

CDR3aa: ASSWRGTSSYEQY
len: 13
v_gene: TRBV5-1

CDR3aa: SARDLAGGSYEQF
len: 13
v_gene: TRBV20-1

CDR3aa: ASSQVSGREKLF
len: 12
v_gene: TRBV3-1

CDR3aa: ASSSPGQSNEKLF
len: 13
v_gene: TRBV7-2

CDR3aa: ASSFGGRYADTQY
len: 13
v_gene: TRBV11-2

CDR3aa: SARPGPRYNLNEQF
len: 14
v_gene: TRBV20-1

CDR3aa: ASSKVQFRWDNTDTQY
len: 16
v_gene: TRBV21-1

CDR3aa: ASSPGSSDWETQY
len: 13
v_gene: TRBV11-1

CDR3aa: SARDFSEAPEAF
len: 12
v_gene: TRBV20-1

CDR3aa: SARDRDTYSPLH
len: 12
v_gene: TRBV20-1

CDR3aa: ASSPQGVGNTIY
len: 12
v_gene: TRBV12-3/TRBV12-4

CDR3aa: ASSSTGGLNEKLF
len: 13
v_gene: TRBV11-2

CDR3aa: ASSLRLSDTQY
len: 11
v_gene: TRBV7-2

CDR3aa: ASSQRRGGSLNEQF
len: 14
v_gene: TRBV3-1

CDR3aa: SARGVGETQY
len: 10
v_gene: TRBV29-1

CDR3aa: ASSKGRNNEQF
len: 11
v_gene: TRBV7-3

CDR3aa: ASSQGSGYEQF
len: 11
v_gene: TRBV4-1

CDR3aa: ASSLWGQPQH
len: 10
v_gene: TRBV7-2

CDR3aa: ASSFTTVQETQY
len: 12
v_gene: TRBV7-2

CDR3aa: ASATSGEQF
len: 9
v_gene: TRBV27

CDR3aa: ASSLAEAGDSGANVLT
len: 16
v_gene: TRBV5-6

CDR3aa: ASSLFPVTSGRASGEQF
len: 17
v_gene: TRBV12-3/TRBV12-4

CDR3aa: ASSESSRGLNYGYT
len: 14
v_gene: TRBV10-2

CDR3aa: ASSILGGGDIQY
len: 12
v_gene: TRBV19

CDR3aa: ASSLIEETQY
len: 10
v_gene: TRBV7-9

CDR3aa: ASSPGTGVRNTEAF
len: 14
v_gene: TRBV6-2/TRBV6-3

CDR3aa: ASSQRGASSYEQY
len: 13
v_gene: TRBV11-3

CDR3aa: ASSVGTGLAGEQQF
len: 14
v_gene: TRBV9

CDR3aa: ASSQDTRLAGGNEQF
len: 15
v_gene: TRBV4-1

CDR3aa: ASSLSPAGGLVAGELF
len: 16
v_gene: TRBV5-1

CDR3aa: ASSPSGGTRLGTQY
len: 14
v_gene: TRBV7-9

CDR3aa: ASGGRERTDTQY
len: 12
v_gene: TRBV9

CDR3aa: ASSETSGRDEQF
len: 12
v_gene: TRBV2

CDR3aa: SAREEGQGLDTEAF
len: 14
v_gene: TRBV20-1

CDR3aa: ASSDTFEGGFYNEQF
len: 15
v_gene: TRBV2

CDR3aa: SVELFVEADTQY
len: 12
v_gene: TRBV29-1

CDR3aa: SVPRGSSSYNEQF
len: 13
v_gene: TRBV29-1

CDR3aa: ASSLEVGGYT
len: 10
v_gene: TRBV5-1

CDR3aa: ASSQDISAGYNEQF
len: 14
v_gene: TRBV4-3

CDR3aa: ASRATVGSYNSPLH
len: 14
v_gene: TRBV4-3

CDR3aa: SVESGQHYGYT
len: 11
v_gene: TRBV29-1

CDR3aa: SVVGGYQETQY
len: 11
v_gene: TRBV29-1

CDR3aa: ASSLYGQGFSTNEKLF
len: 16
v_gene: TRBV5-8

CDR3aa: ASSQDPENTEAF
len: 12
v_gene: TRBV4-1